This T cell receptor beta chain was recorded in a study of radiation and T cells in renal cell carcinoma (dated by TCRdb to 2020 to 2022). For the wider study: TCR beta sequencing covered 50 to 55 samples in total, comprising around 26 tumors and around 27 peripheral blood samples. Across all 55 or so samples, approximately 4,000,000 unique CDR3 nucleotide sequences, encoding 2.5 million to 3 million unique CDR3 amino acid sequences, were identified. The study at large found these results: Because only small tumor regions of 0.8 to 1 g were available, the study did not capture intratumoral heterogeneity. Because the trial had a single-armed design, the trial could not examine how radiation dose or scheduling affected the TCR repertoire. Compared with controls, irradiated tumors had higher TCR clonality, as the top 100 clonotypes made up an average of about 50% of the repertoire, versus approximately 43% in nephrectomy-only tumors. Compared with control tumors, irradiated tumors had a greater number of dominant CDR3 motifs, and these motifs made up a bigger portion of the repertoire.

The count of this clone is one. Its recognized antigen is unknown. Per-base quality was not reported, and no clone a single base away is much larger than it. CDR1 and CDR2, looked up from the germline V gene, are SNHLY and FYNNEI. V is pared back by 7 bases and J by 3 bases, with 18 bases lying between the germline termini. Reading from cysteine to phenylalanine, the CDR3 counts 15 amino acids. Solely the CDR3 DNA is kept, with 45 bases framed from the first base. The time point label, read with the paper, signifies: tumor resected at nephrectomy. Reading the label with the study, this specimen's treatment or condition is: treatment-naive control, cytoreductive nephrectomy. Control tumors were obtained from treatment-naive renal cell carcinoma patients in whom cytoreductive nephrectomy was performed without prior radiation. Renal cell carcinoma with clear cell pathology was present in all patients. The control tumors used for TCR sequencing were from a few females and eleven to twelve males, were resected between about 2011 and 2014, and had a median patient age of about 62 years (range roughly 40 to 85). Tumor processing involved mechanical dissociation, digestion with collagenase/hyaluronidase at 37 degrees C, handling in gentleMACS C tubes, and storage in liquid nitrogen. Genomic DNA for TCR sequencing was prepared using the QIAamp DNA Blood Mini Kit (Qiagen). Only samples passing all quality control checks were included in the analyses.

The immunoSEQ kit was used, according to the manufacturer's recommendations, to generate TCR beta libraries from genomic DNA. For library preparation, a first multiplex PCR was performed with proprietary primers, followed by a second PCR in which unique barcodes were added, and bead cleanups were performed after each round. A positive control reaction and a negative control reaction, both provided in the kit, were run with every batch of samples. The final libraries underwent checking on an Agilent 4200 TapeStation D1000 ScreenTape, volumetric pooling, and quantification by qPCR. Sequencing ran on an Illumina NextSeq500 with a MidOutput 150-cycle cartridge, using 156 Read1 and 15 Index1 cycles with kit custom primers. The pooled library was loaded at around 1.1 pM with a roughly 20% PhiX control spike-in. The study's processing was this. Vendor-processed data were analyzed in R, with a clonotype defined as all T cells sharing the same CDR3 nucleotide sequence. For clone abundance analyses, frequencies were normalized to the 10,000 most abundant clones per sample. Public T cell clones, which averaged fewer than five per sample, were excluded before analysis. The dominant motif analysis was done with ImmunoMap using the PAM10 matrix, a gap penalty of 30, and a homology threshold of 0.3, and motifs with a cumulative frequency of at least 0.01 were considered dominant. TCRdb limited this immuneACCESS table to in-frame rearrangements with V and J called. A share of clones is missing; checked studies link under half to unresolved V genes, and the rest is unexplained. That table furnishes V, J and clone size, whereas the DNA furnished D and trimming. The sample table lists more than 8,500 clones, about 66% of them with a count of one. Clones ranked in the top ten supply 13% to 15% of the sample.

The specimen comprised tumor tissue, sampled from a patient whose treatment was nephrectomy without radiotherapy. The receptor was derived from a man aged 60 to 75 with renal cell carcinoma. Here the chain combines TRBV2 and TRBJ1-1, with a tentative D gene TRBD1 over 5 matching bases. The CDR3 reads CASKERGAVYTEAFF. In nucleotide form, the sequence is TGTGCCAGCAAGGAAAGGGGCGCGGTATACACTGAAGCTTTCTTT.